This is a list of T cell receptor beta chains from one sample in a study of T cell repertoires in cytomegalovirus infection. TCRdb itself ran the reads through MiXCR, one entry per CDR3 protein. The repertoire has 200,000 to 300,000 distinct CDR3 sequences, approximately 13% of them found once; the top ten carry 8.8%. Sequenced material: PBMCs. Receptor source: a human donor in good health (CMV status not recorded). Some clones in this sample may be carry-over from other donors' samples. CDR3s include the opening cysteine and the closing phenylalanine or tryptophan. The order of the fields is CDR3 length, J gene, D gene, V gene, clone size, CDR3 DNA, CDR3 protein. A D gene is named only where the DNA matches it firmly. Part of the rows lack a size; the others show once, few, many or a class for expanded clones.

cdr3_length: 15; j_call: TRBJ2-5; d_call: NA; v_call: TRBV11-2; clone_size: NA; cdr3_nt: TGTGCCAGCAGCTTAGATTCCGCCGGAAAAGAGACCCAGTACTTC; cdr3_aa: CASSLDSAGKETQYF
cdr3_length: 13; j_call: TRBJ2-7; d_call: TRBD1; v_call: TRBV28; clone_size: NA; cdr3_nt: TGTGCCACCCCATCTGGGACAGGGAACGAGCAGTACTTC; cdr3_aa: CATPSGTGNEQYF
cdr3_length: 14; j_call: TRBJ1-2; d_call: TRBD1; v_call: TRBV20-1; clone_size: NA; cdr3_nt: TGCAGTGCGCGAAGGGGACAGGTTAACTATGGCTACACCTTC; cdr3_aa: CSARRGQVNYGYTF
cdr3_length: 12; j_call: TRBJ2-7; d_call: TRBD2; v_call: TRBV25-1; clone_size: many; cdr3_nt: TGTGCCAGCAGGGGGGGGTCCTACGAGCAGTACTTC; cdr3_aa: CASRGGSYEQYF
cdr3_length: 17; j_call: TRBJ2-3; d_call: NA; v_call: TRBV28; clone_size: many; cdr3_nt: TGTGCCAGCAGCTCCTTGGTTTATCGTGCCCAAGCTCTTACGCAGTATTTT; cdr3_aa: CASSSLVYRAQALTQYF
cdr3_length: 11; j_call: TRBJ2-1; d_call: TRBD1; v_call: TRBV20-1; clone_size: few; cdr3_nt: TGCAGTGCTAGAGATGCGGACAGGAATTTCTTC; cdr3_aa: CSARDADRNFF
cdr3_length: 13; j_call: TRBJ2-5; d_call: NA; v_call: TRBV7-3; clone_size: many; cdr3_nt: TGTGCCAGCAGCTTAACGTACTCAGAGACCCAGTACTTC; cdr3_aa: CASSLTYSETQYF
cdr3_length: 15; j_call: TRBJ2-7; d_call: NA; v_call: TRBV28; clone_size: many; cdr3_nt: TGTGCCAGCAGTTTAAGTCTTGGTCAGGGGTACGAGCAGTACTTC; cdr3_aa: CASSLSLGQGYEQYF
cdr3_length: 14; j_call: TRBJ2-5; d_call: NA; v_call: TRBV7-9; clone_size: few; cdr3_nt: TGTGCCAGCAGTTTCTCGGCGGTGATTGATACCCAGTACTTC; cdr3_aa: CASSFSAVIDTQYF
cdr3_length: 12; j_call: TRBJ1-1; d_call: NA; v_call: TRBV20-1; clone_size: few; cdr3_nt: TGCAGTGCTGCACAGGGGAACACTGAAGCTTTCTTT; cdr3_aa: CSAAQGNTEAFF
cdr3_length: 20; j_call: TRBJ2-7; d_call: TRBD2; v_call: TRBV6-6; clone_size: few; cdr3_nt: TGTGCCAGCAGTTACACTACCGGGACTAGCGGGAGGGCCCTCTCCTACGAGCAGTACTTC; cdr3_aa: CASSYTTGTSGRALSYEQYF
cdr3_length: 20; j_call: TRBJ1-5; d_call: TRBD1; v_call: TRBV2; clone_size: few; cdr3_nt: TGTGCCAGCACCGACGGGACAGGGGGGACAATAACGTATAGCAATCAGCCCCAGCATTTT; cdr3_aa: CASTDGTGGTITYSNQPQHF
cdr3_length: 16; j_call: TRBJ2-1; d_call: NA; v_call: TRBV2; clone_size: NA; cdr3_nt: TGTGCCAGCGCGCGCCTAGGGTCCGCTCGGTACAATGAGCAGTTCTTC; cdr3_aa: CASARLGSARYNEQFF
cdr3_length: 17; j_call: TRBJ1-6; d_call: NA; v_call: TRBV4-1; clone_size: NA; cdr3_nt: TGCGCCAGCAGCCAAAGGACAGCTCCGGCCCCCCAGTCACCCCTCCACTTT; cdr3_aa: CASSQRTAPAPQSPLHF
cdr3_length: 14; j_call: TRBJ2-3; d_call: TRBD2; v_call: TRBV29-1; clone_size: few; cdr3_nt: TGCAGCGTTGGTTTAGCGGGCGACGGGGATACGCAGTATTTT; cdr3_aa: CSVGLAGDGDTQYF
cdr3_length: 17; j_call: TRBJ1-5; d_call: NA; v_call: TRBV7-8; clone_size: many; cdr3_nt: TGTGCCAGCAGCCCATCGGGGTGGGGAGAGAGCAATCAGCCCCAGCATTTT; cdr3_aa: CASSPSGWGESNQPQHF
cdr3_length: 14; j_call: TRBJ2-4; d_call: TRBD2; v_call: TRBV20-1; clone_size: few; cdr3_nt: TGCAGTGCAACGACTAGCGGGAGAGGGAACATTCAGTACTTC; cdr3_aa: CSATTSGRGNIQYF
cdr3_length: 15; j_call: TRBJ2-7; d_call: TRBD1; v_call: TRBV7-9; clone_size: many; cdr3_nt: TGTGCCAGCAGCACCGGGACAGGGAGATCCTACGAGCAGTACTTC; cdr3_aa: CASSTGTGRSYEQYF
cdr3_length: 17; j_call: TRBJ2-4; d_call: NA; v_call: TRBV7-4; clone_size: many; cdr3_nt: TGTGCCAGCAGCTTAGGTTCAGGACAAAAAGACAAAAACATTCAGTACTTC; cdr3_aa: CASSLGSGQKDKNIQYF
cdr3_length: 16; j_call: TRBJ2-1; d_call: NA; v_call: TRBV5-1; clone_size: few; cdr3_nt: TGCGCCAGCAGCTTGGCCGGATTAGGAGTGGCCAATGAGCAGTTCTTC; cdr3_aa: CASSLAGLGVANEQFF
cdr3_length: 16; j_call: TRBJ1-1; d_call: NA; v_call: TRBV7-2; clone_size: many; cdr3_nt: TGTGCCAGCGCCCCTCCAACCTGGGGCGCGAGCACTGAAGCTTTCTTT; cdr3_aa: CASAPPTWGASTEAFF
cdr3_length: 15; j_call: TRBJ1-3; d_call: NA; v_call: TRBV10-3; clone_size: many; cdr3_nt: TGTGCCATCAGGAGCCTCGGGACGTTGGGAAACACCATATATTTT; cdr3_aa: CAIRSLGTLGNTIYF
cdr3_length: 13; j_call: TRBJ1-2; d_call: NA; v_call: TRBV12-3/TRBV12-4; clone_size: many; cdr3_nt: TGTGCCAGCAGATGGGGGGGCGACTATGGCTACACCTTC; cdr3_aa: CASRWGGDYGYTF
cdr3_length: 13; j_call: TRBJ1-2; d_call: NA; v_call: TRBV7-3; clone_size: many; cdr3_nt: TGTGCCAGCAGCTTAGATGCAGGGCTTGGCTACACCTTC; cdr3_aa: CASSLDAGLGYTF
cdr3_length: 13; j_call: TRBJ2-5; d_call: NA; v_call: TRBV19; clone_size: many; cdr3_nt: TGTGCCAGTAGTATTGTAGATACCGAGACCCAGTACTTC; cdr3_aa: CASSIVDTETQYF
cdr3_length: 14; j_call: TRBJ1-5; d_call: NA; v_call: TRBV12-3/TRBV12-4; clone_size: many; cdr3_nt: TGTGCCAGCAGTCTTGGGGGACAAGGTCAGCCCCAGCATTTT; cdr3_aa: CASSLGGQGQPQHF
cdr3_length: 17; j_call: TRBJ2-1; d_call: TRBD2; v_call: TRBV29-1; clone_size: NA; cdr3_nt: TGCAGCGCCTTGAATGCGGCTAGCGGACCTCCCTACAATGAGCAGTTCTTC; cdr3_aa: CSALNAASGPPYNEQFF
cdr3_length: 17; j_call: TRBJ2-7; d_call: NA; v_call: TRBV14; clone_size: few; cdr3_nt: TGTGCCAGCAGCCAAGGCTTCCGGGGCAATATAATCTACGAGCAGTACTTC; cdr3_aa: CASSQGFRGNIIYEQYF
cdr3_length: 17; j_call: TRBJ2-3; d_call: NA; v_call: TRBV4-3; clone_size: NA; cdr3_nt: TGCGCCAGCAGCCAAGAGTTGTCGGCAGGGAAGACAGATACGCAGTATTTT; cdr3_aa: CASSQELSAGKTDTQYF
cdr3_length: 14; j_call: TRBJ2-2; d_call: TRBD2; v_call: TRBV5-5; clone_size: NA; cdr3_nt: TGTGCCAGCAGCTTCGGGGGGGACACCGGGGAGCTGTTTTTT; cdr3_aa: CASSFGGDTGELFF
cdr3_length: 15; j_call: TRBJ1-4; d_call: TRBD1; v_call: TRBV7-8; clone_size: many; cdr3_nt: TGTGCCAGCAGCTTATGGGACAGAGGGAATGAAAAACTGTTTTTT; cdr3_aa: CASSLWDRGNEKLFF
cdr3_length: 17; j_call: TRBJ2-7; d_call: NA; v_call: TRBV7-2; clone_size: many; cdr3_nt: TGTGCCAGCAGCTACCCCCGGGGGACAGATTTCTCCTACGAGCAGTACTTC; cdr3_aa: CASSYPRGTDFSYEQYF
cdr3_length: 17; j_call: TRBJ2-1; d_call: TRBD2; v_call: TRBV7-2; clone_size: many; cdr3_nt: TGTGCCAGCAGCTCTCTAGCGGGGGGGAGCTCCTACAATGAGCAGTTCTTC; cdr3_aa: CASSSLAGGSSYNEQFF
cdr3_length: 16; j_call: TRBJ2-2; d_call: NA; v_call: TRBV7-3; clone_size: many; cdr3_nt: TGTGCCAGCAGCCGCAGGGCCGGCCCTAGGACCGGGGAGCTGTTTTTT; cdr3_aa: CASSRRAGPRTGELFF
cdr3_length: 18; j_call: TRBJ2-7; d_call: TRBD2; v_call: TRBV28; clone_size: many; cdr3_nt: TGTGCCAGCAGTGGCACTAGCGGGAGGCCTCTGGGCTCCTACGAGCAGTACTTC; cdr3_aa: CASSGTSGRPLGSYEQYF
cdr3_length: 13; j_call: TRBJ2-7; d_call: NA; v_call: TRBV7-2; clone_size: many; cdr3_nt: TGTGCCAGCAGCCCAGACAGAGCCTACGAGCAGTACTTC; cdr3_aa: CASSPDRAYEQYF
cdr3_length: 14; j_call: TRBJ1-5; d_call: NA; v_call: TRBV20-1; clone_size: many; cdr3_nt: TGCAGTGCTAGGGGCTTTAACGGCAATCAGCCCCAGCATTTT; cdr3_aa: CSARGFNGNQPQHF
cdr3_length: 16; j_call: TRBJ2-1; d_call: NA; v_call: TRBV6-2/TRBV6-3; clone_size: few; cdr3_nt: TGTGCCAGCAGTTTTGGGGGATGGGGCTCCTACAATGAGCAGTTCTTC; cdr3_aa: CASSFGGWGSYNEQFF
cdr3_length: 16; j_call: TRBJ2-5; d_call: NA; v_call: TRBV27; clone_size: NA; cdr3_nt: TGTGCCAGCAGTTTAAGGCCAGGATCGTACCAAGAGACCCAGTACTTC; cdr3_aa: CASSLRPGSYQETQYF
cdr3_length: 14; j_call: TRBJ2-7; d_call: NA; v_call: TRBV9; clone_size: few; cdr3_nt: TGTGCCAGCAGCGTATCAGGGTTGATCTACGAGCAGTACTTC; cdr3_aa: CASSVSGLIYEQYF